This T cell receptor (beta chain) was obtained from a study of blood T cell repertoires in COVID-19. Study summary: COVID-19 samples, acute and convalescent, were from the United States, Italy and Spain. PBMCs, B-cell-depleted T cells, or T cells provided the cDNA or gDNA that made up the material.

This clone turned up a few times. The V and J ends lost 2 bases and 3 bases, in that order; junction bases with no gene match: 8. Germline CDR1 MNHEY, CDR2 SMNVEV (reference sequence). This CDR3 has 16 residues. Study processing details: It was from reference gene primer amplification that nucleated cell counts were estimated. The assay was immunoSEQ multiplex PCR, and TCRdb's table has in-frame clones only and misses some. Clone size and V and J calls were adopted from that table, with D and trimming inferred from the DNA. The table records 150,000 to 160,000 clones, roughly four fifths of them present only once.

The TCR was taken from a woman aged 55-70 years with acute or convalescent COVID-19. This chain links TRBV27 with TRBJ1-2, with 8 bases that match TRBD1. The sample was peripheral blood. CDR3 amino acids: CASSLNPTGVHYGYTF. CDR3 in DNA: TGTGCCAGCAGTTTAAACCCGACAGGGGTTCACTATGGCTACACCTTC.